Listed below are T cell receptor beta chains from one sample, sequenced in a study of somatic mutations in cytotoxic T cells in rheumatoid arthritis. Clones were read by immunoSEQ multiplex PCR, and TCRdb kept only the in-frame ones, dropping some. The sample records under 35,000 clones, around 87% being singletons. The material sequenced was CD8+ T cells sorted from blood. The receptors here all came from an adult with rheumatoid arthritis. Each CDR3 is given with its conserved first and last residue. D genes are given only for firm matches. Expanded clones get a size class; other rows say once, few or many, or leave the size out.

len,abundance,v_gene,d_gene,j_gene,CDR3aa,CDR3nt
15,-,TRBV7-9,TRBD2,TRBJ2-3,CASRSSGRGPDTQYF,TGTGCCAGCAGATCCAGCGGGAGGGGACCAGATACGCAGTATTTT
14,few,TRBV2,-,TRBJ2-1,CASSSGKSWNEQFF,TGTGCCAGCAGTTCAGGGAAATCGTGGAATGAGCAGTTCTTC
19,-,TRBV27,TRBD1,TRBJ1-3,CASSTRLPTGTISGNTIYF,TGTGCCAGCAGTACGAGACTGCCGACAGGGACGATCTCTGGAAACACCATATATTTT
15,-,TRBV7-9,-,TRBJ1-5,CASSLVRGTEQPQHF,TGTGCCAGCAGCTTAGTAAGGGGAACCGAACAGCCCCAGCATTTT
16,-,TRBV27,-,TRBJ2-3,CASSLTTGNPTDTQCF,TGTGCCAGCAGTCTAACCACAGGCAATCCCACAGATACGCAGTGTTTT
14,-,TRBV7-9,-,TRBJ2-7,CASSRGQDYYEQYF,TGTGCCAGCAGCCGAGGACAAGACTACTACGAGCAGTACTTC
19,once,TRBV27,-,TRBJ2-4,CASSSLTRGRGPRENIQYF,TGTGCCAGCAGTAGTTTAACCCGGGGAAGGGGCCCCAGAGAAAACATTCAGTACTTC
16,-,TRBV7-3,TRBD2,TRBJ2-1,CASSLIPSGGAGEQFF,TGTGCCAGCAGCTTAATTCCTAGCGGGGGGGCAGGTGAGCAGTTCTTC
16,once,TRBV11-2,-,TRBJ2-7,CASSRFTLGDSYEQYF,TGTGCCAGCAGCCGATTCACATTGGGCGACTCCTACGAGCAGTACTTC
15,-,TRBV7-2,TRBD1,TRBJ2-2,CASSSRDRATGELFF,TGTGCCAGCAGCTCCCGGGACAGGGCCACCGGGGAGCTGTTTTTT
15,-,TRBV7-2,-,TRBJ2-2,CASSLGTRGTGELFF,TGTGCCAGCAGCTTGGGCACCCGCGGCACCGGGGAGCTGTTTTTT
15,-,TRBV11-2,-,TRBJ2-3,CASSLKVPSTDTQYF,TGTGCCAGCAGCTTAAAAGTTCCGAGCACAGATACGCAGTATTTT
15,-,TRBV9,TRBD2,TRBJ2-7,CASSPTSGRIHEQYF,TGTGCCAGCAGCCCAACTAGCGGGAGAATACACGAGCAGTACTTC
16,-,TRBV7-9,TRBD1,TRBJ2-7,CASSPLGTGGENEQYF,TGTGCCAGCAGCCCTTTGGGGACAGGGGGCGAAAACGAGCAGTACTTC
14,-,TRBV19,-,TRBJ1-2,CASTSSDGLYGYTF,TGTGCCAGTACCTCATCGGACGGGCTCTATGGCTACACCTTC
12,-,TRBV10-2,-,TRBJ2-1,CATGDPPQEQFF,TGCGCCACCGGGGACCCCCCACAGGAGCAGTTCTTC
15,-,TRBV4-1,TRBD2,TRBJ2-1,CASSQVSGRSDEQFF,TGCGCCAGCAGCCAGGTGAGCGGGAGGTCGGATGAGCAGTTCTTC
15,-,TRBV12-2,-,TRBJ2-1,CASRSPSDEDNEQFF,TGTGCAAGTCGGTCCCCTAGCGACGAGGACAATGAGCAGTTCTTC
14,-,TRBV7-6,TRBD1,TRBJ1-3,CASSLSGQGNTIYF,TGTGCCAGCAGTTTATCGGGACAGGGAAACACCATATATTTT
14,-,TRBV14,-,TRBJ2-5,CASSQENIQETQYF,TGTGCCAGCAGCCAAGAAAACATCCAAGAGACCCAGTACTTC
15,-,TRBV6-6,-,TRBJ2-3,CASSYSNLLTDTQYF,TGTGCCAGCAGTTACTCTAATTTACTCACAGATACGCAGTATTTT
12,-,TRBV9,-,TRBJ1-5,CASSDGGQPQHF,TGTGCCAGCAGCGACGGGGGTCAGCCCCAGCATTTT
16,-,TRBV5-5,-,TRBJ2-5,CASSPVWQGGEETQYF,TGTGCCAGCAGCCCGGTGTGGCAGGGAGGAGAAGAGACCCAGTACTTC
15,-,TRBV7-2,TRBD2,TRBJ2-3,CASSWGTSSLDTQYF,TGTGCCAGCAGCTGGGGGACTAGCTCCCTCGATACGCAGTATTTT
15,-,TRBV9,TRBD2,TRBJ2-5,CASSSTSGGQETQYF,TGTGCCAGCAGCTCGACTAGCGGGGGACAAGAGACCCAGTACTTC
14,once,TRBV18,-,TRBJ1-5,CASSPPGMNQPQHF,TGTGCCAGCTCACCACCGGGGATGAATCAGCCCCAGCATTTT
15,-,TRBV7-9,-,TRBJ1-2,CASTQLLSANYGYTF,TGTGCCAGCACCCAGCTGCTATCTGCTAACTATGGCTACACCTTC
17,-,TRBV7-9,-,TRBJ1-3,CASSLAFGSLAGNTIYF,TGTGCCAGCAGCTTAGCGTTTGGGTCCCTGGCTGGAAACACCATATATTTT
15,once,TRBV7-2,-,TRBJ1-2,CASSLRRTENYGYTF,TGTGCCAGCAGCCTCCGGCGGACAGAGAACTATGGCTACACCTTC
15,-,TRBV5-6,-,TRBJ2-3,CASSLLGLVTDTQYF,TGTGCCAGCAGCTTGCTGGGACTCGTCACAGATACGCAGTATTTT
15,-,TRBV7-9,-,TRBJ2-5,CASSLDLGHGETQYF,TGTGCCAGCAGCTTAGACCTAGGGCATGGGGAGACCCAGTACTTC
13,-,TRBV4-1,TRBD2,TRBJ2-1,CASSRGLANEQFF,TGCGCCAGCAGCCGGGGACTAGCGAATGAGCAGTTCTTC
12,few,TRBV7-9,-,TRBJ2-7,CASSLVSHEQYF,TGTGCCAGCAGCTTAGTTTCCCACGAGCAGTACTTC
16,once,TRBV11-2,-,TRBJ1-4,CASSLGWGVVNEKLFF,TGTGCCAGCAGCTTAGGTTGGGGCGTTGTAAATGAAAAACTGTTTTTT
15,-,TRBV6-1,TRBD1,TRBJ1-1,CASSSRTGTNTEAFF,TGTGCCAGCAGTAGTAGGACAGGCACGAACACTGAAGCTTTCTTT
14,few,TRBV28,-,TRBJ1-1,CASSLMTENTEAFF,TGTGCCAGCAGTTTAATGACAGAGAACACTGAAGCTTTCTTT
15,-,TRBV9,TRBD2,TRBJ2-5,CASSVEGLAEETQYF,TGTGCCAGCAGCGTAGAGGGGCTAGCGGAAGAGACCCAGTACTTC
14,-,TRBV6-1,-,TRBJ2-7,CASSTPLGQYEQYF,TGTGCCAGCAGCACTCCTCTTGGACAGTACGAGCAGTACTTC
14,-,TRBV6-6,TRBD2,TRBJ2-1,CASSLAGGYNEQFF,TGTGCCAGCAGTTTAGCGGGAGGCTACAATGAGCAGTTCTTC
13,-,TRBV7-6,TRBD1,TRBJ1-1,CASRRTGGDEAFF,TGTGCCAGCAGGCGGACAGGGGGAGATGAAGCTTTCTTT
15,once,TRBV15,-,TRBJ2-1,CATHAGTAFRDEQFF,TGTGCCACCCATGCCGGGACGGCCTTTAGGGATGAGCAGTTCTTC
15,-,TRBV6-1,-,TRBJ2-6,CASSDDSSGANVLTF,TGTGCCAGCAGTGACGACAGCTCTGGGGCCAACGTCCTGACTTTC